These 21 T cell receptor beta chains originate from one sample sequenced in a study of blood T cells in healthy people across ages. A J-beta primer mix and a sample-barcoded 5' primer were used in a second PCR of about 7 to 12 cycles. Using its own MiXCR run on the 5' RACE reads, TCRdb lists one record per CDR3 protein. This sample has fewer than 2 million distinct CDR3 sequences; roughly two fifths occur once, and the top ten carry 23%. The specimen sequenced was blood. These receptors were collected from a human donor in good health.

This clonotype has a handful of counts. The chain carries TRBV9 and TRBJ1-2; D is unresolved. This CDR3 has 13 residues. Per the germline V gene, CDR1 is SGDLS and CDR2 is YYNGEE. V lost 3 bases and J lost 6, with 12 bases in between. CDR3 coding DNA: TGTGCCAGCAGCGCACGGGGTTGGGATGGCTACACCTTC. This encodes CASSARGWDGYTF.

This clonotype was observed a handful of times. The rearrangement uses TRBV7-3 and TRBJ1-5, with D tentatively TRBD1 (5 bases). CDR1 SGHTA and CDR2 FQGTGA come from the germline V gene. V was cut by 4 bases and J by 1 base, with 11 bases left in between. There are 15 residues in the CDR3. CDR3 amino acids: CASSSGGTSNQPQHF. For the CDR3, the DNA is TGTGCCAGCAGCTCGGGGGGGACGAGCAATCAGCCCCAGCATTTT.

The table lists this clonotype with a few counts. This chain joins TRBV6-5 and TRBJ2-6; no firm D call. Germline V CDR1 and CDR2: MNHEY, SVGAGI. Trimming left V 7 bases short and J 0 bases short, with 13 bases between. CDR3 length equals 16 residues. The CDR3 region is CASIHTVGSGANVLTF. The DNA of the CDR3 is TGTGCCAGCATCCATACGGTCGGCTCTGGGGCCAACGTCCTGACTTTC.

As regards this clonotype: The junction does not match germline at one end; this may be a read error. The chain recombines TRBV7-9 with TRBJ1-6; weak D call: TRBD1 (5 bases). The CDR3 sequence is 14 residues long. Germline V gene data show CDR1 as SEHNR and CDR2 as FQNEAQ (reference sequence). CDR3 sequence (DNA): TGCGCCAGCAGCCAGACAGTCTATAATTCACCCTTCCACTTT. Amino acids: CASSQTVYNSPFHF.

The table lists this clonotype with a few counts. The J gene is TRBJ2-7, the V gene TRBV5-1; D is ambiguous. Per the germline V gene, CDR1 is SGHRS and CDR2 is YFSETQ. The CDR3 has 14 amino acids. With 3 bases removed from V and 7 bases from J, the gap between germline ends came to 17 bases. The chain's CDR3 is CASSSIGRTGEQYF. CDR3 bases: TGCGCCAGCAGCTCGATAGGCCGTACTGGGGAGCAGTACTTC.

This chain links TRBV20-1 with TRBJ2-5, with TRBD2 matching over 9 bases. Germline V CDR1 and CDR2: DFQATT, SNEGSKA (reference sequence). The junction had 6 bases not matched to a gene; V was cut back by 6 bases and J by 1 base. The CDR3 covers 14 residues. The CDR3 DNA is TGCAGTGCAGTAGCGGGGGCACTCCAAGAGACCCAGTACTTC. It encodes CSAVAGALQETQYF.

This clonotype was seen only a few times. This rearrangement joins TRBV10-3 to TRBJ2-7; no definite D call. V lost 3 bases and J lost 3, with 12 bases in between. CDR3 size: 14 residues. CDR1 and CDR2 from the germline V gene are ENHRY and SYGVKD. The CDR3 reads CAISENLGRYEQYF. CDR3 nucleotides: TGTGCCATCAGTGAAAACTTAGGACGCTACGAGCAGTACTTC.

This clonotype showed up just a few times. The V call is TRBV20-1, the J call TRBJ2-7; maybe TRBD1 (7 bases). CDR3 length: 14 amino acids. Looked up from germline, CDR1 is DFQATT and CDR2 is SNEGSKA (reference sequence). Trimming removed 6 bases at V and 6 bases at J, with 21 bases between. CDR3 residues: CSATGGQGGSEQYF. The CDR3 DNA reads as TGCAGTGCCACGGGCGGGCAGGGGGGTTCCGAGCAGTACTTC.

There are a few counts of this clonotype. The genes are TRBV6-2 or TRBV6-3 and TRBJ2-1; TRBD1 agrees at 10 bases. V gave up 3 bases and J gave up 7 bases; unmatched junction bases: 12. Germline V CDR1 and CDR2: MNHEY, SVGEGT. The CDR3 spans 17 residues. This chain's CDR3 is CASSYLTGTGVRNEQFF. As DNA, the CDR3 is TGTGCCAGCAGTTATCTCACCGGGACAGGGGTGCGGAATGAGCAGTTCTTC.

The chain carries TRBV5-6 and TRBJ1-2; D possibly corresponds to TRBD1 (6 bases). V was trimmed by 4 bases and J by 8 bases, leaving 12 bases between them. This CDR3 is 12 amino acids long. Per germline, CDR1 SGHDT and CDR2 YYEEEE. CDR3 loop: CASSTGSIGYTF. For the CDR3, the DNA is TGTGCCAGCAGCACAGGGTCGATAGGCTACACCTTC.

This chain joins TRBV7-8 and TRBJ1-1; tentative D call: TRBD1 (6 bases). This CDR3 comprises 13 residues. V gave up 3 bases and J gave up 7 bases, with 12 bases separating them. Germline CDR1 SGHVS, CDR2 FQNEAQ. CDR3 sequence reads: CASSLQGFSEAFF. The CDR3 DNA reads TGTGCCAGCAGCTTGCAGGGGTTTAGTGAAGCTTTCTTT.

The genes are TRBV20-1 and TRBJ2-4, with D hard to call. The J call is uncertain, as TRBJ2-7 better fits the DNA end. Germline CDR1 is DFQATT and CDR2 is SNEGSKA (reference sequence). The CDR3 length is 14 residues. CDR3 sequence (DNA): TGCAGTGCTATGGAAGGGATGGCAATGGACGAGCAGTACTTC. It translates to CSAMEGMAMDEQYF.

This clonotype appeared a few times. The CDR3 here is CASSKVASWAKNIQYF. In DNA form, the CDR3 reads TGTGCCAGCAGTAAGGTAGCGAGCTGGGCCAAAAACATTCAGTACTTC. The gene calls are TRBV6-5 and TRBJ2-4, with a weak D call TRBD2 (5 bases). V gave up 5 bases and J gave up 1 base, with 15 bases separating them. The CDR3 totals 16 residues. Germline lookup yields CDR1 MNHEY and CDR2 SVGAGI.

This clonotype came up a few times. The V call is TRBV28, the J call TRBJ1-2; a weak D match, TRBD1 (6 bases). The CDR3 has 13 residues. V was cut by 5 bases and J by 4 bases, with 11 bases left in between. CDR1 and CDR2 (germline): MDHEN, SYDVKM. The CDR3 bases are TGTGCCAGCAGTGACGGACAGTCCTATGGCTACACCTTC. Its protein product is CASSDGQSYGYTF.

This clonotype came up once. V gene TRBV25-1 combines with J gene TRBJ1-1; D remains unclear. The CDR3 totals 13 residues. Germline loops: CDR1 MGHDK, CDR2 SYGVNS. V lost 6 bases to trimming and J lost 4 bases, with 12 bases between them. The CDR3 nucleotides read TGTGCCAGCAGAAAATTGTACTCCACTGAAGCTTTCTTT. Encoded protein: CASRKLYSTEAFF.

There are a few counts of this clonotype. V is TRBV12-3 or TRBV12-4 and J is TRBJ2-3, with 9 bases fitting TRBD2. This CDR3 spans 17 amino acids. The ends lost 3 bases at V and 0 bases at J; junction bases unmatched: 7. DNA for the CDR3: TGTGCCAGCAGTTTGAGCGGGGGGTTTTATAGCACAGATACGCAGTATTTT. The encoded protein is CASSLSGGFYSTDTQYF.

This clonotype was counted only a few times. The CDR3: CSVEHRGPDTQYF. The CDR3 region has the DNA TGCAGCGTTGAGCACAGGGGGCCGGATACGCAGTATTTT. This chain connects TRBV29-1 to TRBJ2-3; TRBD1 agrees at 9 bases. Trimming at V came to 3 bases and at J to 6 bases, leaving 4 bases not matched to a gene. The CDR3 spans 13 residues. Germline assignment: CDR1 SQVTM and CDR2 ANQGSEA.

The rearrangement uses TRBV20-1 and TRBJ2-1, with D perhaps given as TRBD1 or TRBD2 (5 bases each). CDR1 is DFQATT, CDR2 SNEGSKA, per germline (reference sequence). This CDR3 has 13 amino acids. Trimming stripped 4 bases from V and 9 bases from J, with 16 bases between. CDR3: CSATGTGRSEQFF. CDR3 DNA: TGCAGTGCTACCGGGACCGGACGCAGTGAGCAGTTCTTC.

This clonotype was seen more than once but under ten times. CDR3 in amino acids: CATSDSTSYEQYF. The CDR3 nucleotides are TGTGCCACCAGTGATTCCACCAGCTACGAGCAGTACTTC. The chain employs TRBV24-1 and TRBJ2-4; D uncertain. Judging by the DNA end, TRBJ2-7 fits better; the J call may be wrong. Germline V gene sequence: CDR1 KGHDR, CDR2 SFDVKD. The CDR3 extends over 13 amino acids.

This clonotype was counted between two and nine times. J is TRBJ2-7 and V is TRBV4-3; D might be TRBD2 (6 bases). The CDR3 is 14 amino acids. Germline V gene data show CDR1 as LGHNA and CDR2 as YSLEER. V gave up 4 bases and J gave up 3 bases, with 13 bases separating them. The CDR3 here is CASSRTRDFYEQYF. The CDR3, as DNA: TGCGCCAGCAGCCGGACCAGGGACTTCTACGAGCAGTACTTC.

Comments on this clonotype: A read error may account for a junction end that differs from germline. The chain joins TRBV10-3 to TRBJ2-4; no firm D call. The CDR3 runs 14 residues. Germline V CDR1 and CDR2: ENHRY, SYGVKD. CDR3 loop: CASALSRAKSIQYF. The CDR3 coding sequence is TGTGCCAGTGCCCTCAGTCGGGCCAAAAGCATTCAGTACTTC.